The 19 T cell receptor beta chains in this list originate from one sample, sequenced in a study of technical replicates of blood from four donors. Sequencing used immunoSEQ multiplex PCR; TCRdb keeps in-frame clones, though not all of them. Among about 70,000 clones listed, 95% were seen once. Material: T cells isolated from PBMCs. The receptors derive from a human donor in good health.

The chain links TRBV9 to TRBJ1-2, with D maybe TRBD1 (6 bases). Germline CDR1 SGDLS, CDR2 YYNGEE. The CDR3 spans 14 residues. V lost 5 bases, J lost 4 bases, and 15 bases lay in between. The CDR3 DNA sequence: TGTGCCAGCAGGCCCACAGGGACCCTCTATGGCTACACCTTC. It translates to CASRPTGTLYGYTF.

This chain joins TRBV29-1 and TRBJ2-5, with 9 bases matching TRBD2. Germline V lookup: CDR1 SQVTM, CDR2 ANQGSEA. The CDR3 has 14 amino acids. J was trimmed by 1 base and V by 5 bases; bases with no gene match: 5. This chain's CDR3 is CSVRGGGGQETQYF. The CDR3 DNA reads TGCAGCGTTCGTGGCGGGGGGGGCCAAGAGACCCAGTACTTC.

This chain uses TRBV11-2 with TRBJ2-7; 7 positions match TRBD1. The ends lost 5 bases at V and 2 bases at J; junction bases unmatched: 9. Germline CDR1 reads SGHAT; CDR2 reads FQNNGV. This CDR3 comprises 15 residues. CDR3 sequence (DNA): TGTGCCAGCAGCCGCCACCGGGACAGCACCTACGAGCAGTACTTC. This sequence encodes CASSRHRDSTYEQYF.

The rearrangement joins TRBV29-1 to TRBJ1-4, with TRBD1 matching 9 bases. The CDR3 extends over 12 amino acids. CDR1 is SQVTM and CDR2 is ANQGSEA in the germline V gene. CDR3 sequence reads: CGSGTGSEKLFF. The CDR3 DNA follows: TGCGGCTCCGGGACAGGGAGTGAAAAACTGTTTTTT.

The rearrangement joins TRBV4-1 to TRBJ2-7; TRBD1 matches 8 bases. Germline CDR1 MGHRA, CDR2 YSYEKL. The CDR3 is made up of 15 amino acids. After removal of 0 bases from V and 5 bases from J, the junction contained 6 bases not matched to a gene. The CDR3 nucleotides read TGCGCCAGCAGCCAAGATCAAACAGGGGGAAACGAGCAGTACTTC. Residues: CASSQDQTGGNEQYF.

The rearrangement uses TRBV7-9 and TRBJ2-3; D remains unclear. The CDR3 is 12 residues long. Trimming took off 5 bases at V and 6 bases at J, with 9 bases between the two ends. Germline assignment: CDR1 SEHNR and CDR2 FQNEAQ (reference sequence). CDR3: CASSPFSDTQYF. For the CDR3, the DNA is TGTGCCAGCAGCCCCTTTTCGGATACGCAGTATTTT.

The chain joins TRBV19 to TRBJ2-5; 10 bases fit TRBD2. Germline values: CDR1 LNHDA, CDR2 SQIVND (reference sequence). With 3 bases clipped from V and 4 bases from J, the junction kept 14 bases outside the gene matches. The CDR3 extends over 18 amino acids. The CDR3 loop is CASSISAPALAGRETQYF. DNA for the CDR3: TGTGCCAGTAGTATTTCGGCTCCCGCACTAGCGGGGAGAGAGACCCAGTACTTC.

The gene calls are TRBV9 and TRBJ1-2; TRBD1 agrees at 7 bases. V lost 0 bases and J lost 2; bases outside the gene matches: 13. Germline V lookup: CDR1 SGDLS, CDR2 YYNGEE. The CDR3 length is 18 residues. The CDR3, as DNA: TGTGCCAGCAGCGTAGCCCAAATCCAGACAGGGATGAACTATGGCTACACCTTC. This encodes CASSVAQIQTGMNYGYTF.

This chain links TRBV7-2 with TRBJ2-2, with D possibly being TRBD2 (7 bases). Germline V lookup: CDR1 SGHTA, CDR2 FQGNSA. The CDR3 loop spans 13 amino acids. V shed 3 bases and J shed 8 bases, with 10 bases lying between them. The CDR3 DNA reads as TGTGCCAGCAGCTTGGGGGGGGCAGGGGAGCTGTTTTTT. This codes for CASSLGGAGELFF.

This clone was recorded only once. The J gene is TRBJ2-7, the V gene TRBV18; the match to TRBD1 covers 9 bases. The CDR3 is 15 amino acids. Trimming cost V 5 bases and J 2 bases; bases outside gene matches: 7. The germline CDR1 and CDR2 sequences are KGHSH and LQKENI. The CDR3 here is CASSSDRTGAYEQYF. DNA for the CDR3: TGTGCCAGCTCATCCGACCGGACAGGGGCCTACGAGCAGTACTTC.

This clone was observed a single time. The chain uses TRBV7-9 and TRBJ2-5; D is unclear. CDR1 and CDR2 from the germline V gene are SEHNR and FQNEAQ (reference sequence). V was pared by 0 bases and J by 4 bases, with 12 bases between. The CDR3 loop spans 15 amino acids. CDR3 in amino acids: CASSLAGRLGETQYF. In DNA, the CDR3 is TGTGCCAGCAGCTTAGCGGGTCGTCTAGGAGAGACCCAGTACTTC. The full variable domain, with the rest looked up from reference TRBV7-9 and TRBJ2-5, is DTGVSQNPRHKITKRGQNVTFRCDPISEHNRLYWYRQTLGQGPEFLTYFQNEAQLEKSRLLSDRFSAERPKGSFSTLEIQRTEQGDSAMYLCASSLAGRLGETQYFGPGTRLLVL.

The chain uses TRBV25-1 and TRBJ1-5; a possible D gene is TRBD1 (6 bases). V was shortened by 0 bases and J by 3 bases, with 9 bases between the two germline ends. Germline CDR1 MGHDK, CDR2 SYGVNS. The CDR3 length is 15 residues. In nucleotides, the CDR3 is TGTGCCAGCAGTGAATATAGGGGGTCCAATCAGCCCCAGCATTTT. This codes for CASSEYRGSNQPQHF.

The rearrangement joins TRBV11-2 to TRBJ2-1; D gene unclear. Germline V gives CDR1 SGHAT, CDR2 FQNNGV. The CDR3 runs to 15 residues. V lost 3 bases, J lost 8 bases, and 17 bases lay in between. The DNA for the CDR3 is TGTGCCAGCAGCTTGCGCACCTTATTTTTGGATGAGCAGTTCTTC. Translated, it gives CASSLRTLFLDEQFF.

J is TRBJ1-2 and V is TRBV19; D is ambiguous. The CDR3 has 15 residues. V gave up 6 bases and J gave up 0 bases, with 14 bases separating them. Germline loops: CDR1 LNHDA, CDR2 SQIVND (reference sequence). CDR3 loop: CASRWSTGTNYGYTF. CDR3 nucleotide sequence: TGTGCCAGTAGATGGAGTACGGGAACTAACTATGGCTACACCTTC.

The J gene is TRBJ1-2, the V gene TRBV6-6; D is possibly TRBD1 (6 bases). V lost 4 bases, J lost 3 bases, and 9 bases lay in between. Germline CDR1 and CDR2: MNHNY and SVGAGI (reference sequence). This CDR3 contains 13 residues. CDR3 loop: CASSSDRYYGYTF. CDR3 sequence (DNA): TGTGCCAGCAGTTCGGACAGATACTATGGCTACACCTTC.

This clone has only one observation. The chain recombines TRBV4-1 with TRBJ1-6; no clear D gene. Germline assignment: CDR1 MGHRA and CDR2 YSYEKL. This CDR3 is 16 amino acids long. V shed 4 bases and J shed 7 bases, with 17 bases lying between them. CDR3 loop: CASSPQRGLYNSPLHF. In DNA, the CDR3 is TGCGCCAGCAGCCCCCAACGTGGGCTTTACAATTCACCCCTCCACTTT.

The V and J genes are TRBV6-1 and TRBJ1-5; TRBD1 is a possible D gene (6 bases). Trimming took off 6 bases at V and 0 bases at J, with 18 bases between the two ends. The CDR3 loop spans 17 amino acids. Germline V gene lookup returns CDR1 MNHNS and CDR2 SASEGT. The chain's CDR3 is CASRENNREYSNQPQHF. The CDR3 region has the DNA TGTGCCAGCAGAGAAAATAACAGGGAATATAGCAATCAGCCCCAGCATTTT.

For the CDR3, the DNA is TGCGCCAGCAGCTTGGAGGACTACGCCACAGATACGCAGTATTTT. This encodes CASSLEDYATDTQYF. This sequence joins TRBV5-1 and TRBJ2-3; possibly TRBD2 for D (6 bases). CDR1 and CDR2 (germline): SGHRS, YFSETQ. The CDR3 has 15 amino acids. Trimming took 0 bases from V and 2 from J, leaving 10 bases between them. Full variable domain (missing parts from reference TRBV5-1 and TRBJ2-3): KAGVTQTPRYLIKTRGQQVTLSCSPISGHRSVSWYQQTPGQGLQFLFEYFSETQRNKGNFPGRFSGRQFSNSRSEMNVSTLELGDSALYLCASSLEDYATDTQYFGPGTRLTVL.

CDR3 nucleotide sequence: TGTGCCACCAGCAGAGATATTGGAGGGCAGGGCTACACCTTC. Amino acids: CATSRDIGGQGYTF. V usage is TRBV15 and J usage is TRBJ1-2; unclear D gene. The CDR3 runs 14 residues. Looked up from germline, CDR1 is LNHNV and CDR2 is YYDKDF (reference sequence). V dropped 0 bases and J dropped 8 bases, with 13 bases sitting between them.